This T cell receptor beta chain was captured in a study of spatial heterogeneity in lung cancer (dated by TCRdb to about 2019). Some background on the complete study: More beta-chain than alpha-chain transcripts were consistently detected, likely reflecting higher beta-chain transcript abundance. Both alpha and beta chains were TCR-sequenced in roughly 200 tumor regions, 64 matched nontumor lung samples and around 54 PBMC samples obtained at surgery. In the raw uncorrected reads, each unique combination of TCR and UMI appeared more than ten times on average. The study linked features of the TCR repertoire to counts of nonsynonymous mutations, which were determined by whole-exome sequencing of tumor tissue. TCR alpha and beta repertoires were quantitatively compared across multiple tumor regions, matched nontumor lung and blood in non-small cell lung cancer. Results the study describes overall, beyond this receptor: Ubiquitous expanded tumor TCRs were detected in blood more often at tumor resection than at routine follow-up. Additional single-cell paired TCR alpha and beta sequencing was considered necessary to confirm, at a functional level, the hypothesis that regional TCRs recognize regional mutations.

On this clonotype: The specificity of this receptor is unknown. Base qualities are not recorded, but no much larger clone differs from it by a single base.

Libraries were made using 5' RACE. The listed sequencing device is NextSeq 500. To allow correction of PCR and sequencing errors, the TCR library protocol tagged every TCR cDNA molecule with a unique molecular identifier. Per the authors' processing: TCR identification, UMI-based error correction and CDR3 extraction were performed with Decombinator tools. Expanded TCRs were defined as those above a frequency of 2 per 1,000, corresponding to the top 1% of the tumor frequency distribution. Renyi diversity was calculated using the R vegan package after each repertoire was subsampled 100 times to 5,000 TCRs. CDR3 similarity networks were built from amino acid triplet string-kernel similarity, with CDR3s being connected when pairwise similarity was above 0.82. TCRdb trimmed public reads at Q25 via fastp, called clones via MiXCR and kept in-frame beta chains. Each entry is one CDR3 protein sequence, shown with its most common DNA and genes. These V and J calls are TCRdb output, not the study's own analysis. The sample yields approximately 47,000 distinct CDR3 sequences; about 7.6% were counted once. Roughly an eighth of the sample comes from the top ten.

Reading the label with the study, this specimen's time point is: sample taken at primary tumor resection. Whole RNA extracted from tumor and nontumor lung tissue, or from cryopreserved PBMC samples, was used for TCR sequencing without cell sorting. The donors were some 70 patients from the lung TRACERx cohort who had early-stage, untreated non-small cell lung cancer. A patient was chosen for TCR sequencing only when enough RNA was available from at least two tumor regions. From the cysteine up to the phenylalanine, the CDR3 has a length of 15 residues. Only the CDR3 part of the read is kept: 45 bases, read in frame from the first base. CDR1 SGDLS and CDR2 YYNGEE were looked up in the germline V gene. V is shortened by 0 bases, J by 9 bases, and the region joining them spans 16 bases.

The source material was PBMCs, sampled at surgery. The chain joins TRBV9 to TRBJ2-1, with a tentative D gene TRBD1 over 5 matching bases. This TCR derives from a female donor with early-stage non-small cell lung cancer. The nucleotide sequence is given as TGTGCCAGCAGCGTAGATGGGGCAGCTTCGAGTGAGCAGTTCTTC. Protein translation: CASSVDGAASSEQFF.